The entry below gives a single T cell receptor (beta chain) sequence along with its context. As yet, its antigen is unknown. The record originates from a study of cytomegalovirus exposure and HLA in healthy donors. Whole-study findings and limits: In an earlier analysis, most TCR beta V segments were productive about 87% or about 30% of the time.

The PCR ran on 60 Vbeta and 13 Jbeta primers. Clones were read by immunoSEQ multiplex PCR, and TCRdb kept only the in-frame ones, dropping some. The top ten clones hold about 0.85% of a sample with some 170,000 clones, roughly nine tenths of them seen once. The CDR3 covers 18 residues. The germline V gene has CDR1 SGHNT and CDR2 YYREEE (reference sequence). V gave up 6 bases and J gave up 4 bases; unmatched junction bases: 15. Source material: PBMCs. This clonotype was sampled from a woman aged 25 to 45 in good health and CMV-seronegative. The chain has TRBV5-4 and TRBJ2-6, with TRBD2 identical over 8 bases. CDR3 coding DNA: TGTGCCAGCACCCCACCGGGACGAGCGGGAGCGGGGGCCAACGTCCTGACTTTC. As protein: CASTPPGRAGAGANVLTF.